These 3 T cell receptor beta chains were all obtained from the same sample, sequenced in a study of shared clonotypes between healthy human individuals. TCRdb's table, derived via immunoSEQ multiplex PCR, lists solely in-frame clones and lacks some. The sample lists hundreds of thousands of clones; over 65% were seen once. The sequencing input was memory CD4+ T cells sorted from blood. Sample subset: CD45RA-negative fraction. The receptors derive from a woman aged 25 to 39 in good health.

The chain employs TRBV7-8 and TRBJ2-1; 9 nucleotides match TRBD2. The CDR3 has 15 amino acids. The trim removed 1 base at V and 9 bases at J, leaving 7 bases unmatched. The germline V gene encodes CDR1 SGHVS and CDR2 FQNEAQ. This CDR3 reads CASSLGLAESGEQFF. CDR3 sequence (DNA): TGTGCCAGCAGCTTAGGACTAGCGGAGTCAGGTGAGCAGTTCTTC. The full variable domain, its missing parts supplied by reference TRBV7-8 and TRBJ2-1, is GAGVSQSPRYKVAKRGQDVALRCDPISGHVSLFWYQQALGQGPEFLTYFQNEAQLDKSGLPSDRFFAERPEGSVSTLKIQRTQQEDSAVYLCASSLGLAESGEQFFGPGTRLTVL.

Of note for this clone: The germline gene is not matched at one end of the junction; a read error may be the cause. The CDR3, as DNA: TGTGCCAGCAGTTTAATCTATCCCCGCCGCACGGATACGCAGTATTTT. Its protein is CASSLIYPRRTDTQYF. The gene calls are TRBV28 and TRBJ2-3; the D is unclear. This CDR3 is built from 16 residues. From germline, CDR1 is MDHEN and CDR2 SYDVKM.

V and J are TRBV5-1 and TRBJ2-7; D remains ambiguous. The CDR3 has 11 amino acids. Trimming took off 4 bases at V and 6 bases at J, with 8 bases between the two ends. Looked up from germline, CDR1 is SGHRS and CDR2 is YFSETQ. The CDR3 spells CASSADSEQYF. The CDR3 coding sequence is TGCGCCAGCAGCGCGGATTCCGAGCAGTACTTC.